The source of this TCR beta chain is a study of cytomegalovirus exposure and HLA in healthy donors. Looking at the study overall: According to later analysis, the same platform produced the 120 or so validation and 600 to 800 first-cohort repertoires.

Study findings and constraints: Within the 100 to 150 validation repertoires, first-cohort TCR clusters tended to co-occur, according to a later analysis.

As for this clone: Its antigen is not known.

Clones were sequenced by immunoSEQ multiplex PCR, and TCRdb holds only the in-frame ones, with some missing. The sample carries fewer than 200,000 clones, about 80% recorded once. Trimming took 7 bases from V and 6 from J; bases not matched to a gene: 10. Germline CDR1 SNHLY, CDR2 FYNNEI. The CDR3 runs 14 residues. The study drew the donors from its approximately 120-subject validation cohort, separate from the roughly 700-subject first cohort. This chain joins TRBV2 and TRBJ2-7; 9 bases agree with TRBD1. The sequence came from a woman aged 18 to 35 in good health and CMV-seropositive. Sequencing was done on a sample of PBMCs. The CDR3 coding sequence is TGTGCCAGCATTTTGCACAGGGGGCCGGGCGAGCAGTACTTC. It specifies CASILHRGPGEQYF.